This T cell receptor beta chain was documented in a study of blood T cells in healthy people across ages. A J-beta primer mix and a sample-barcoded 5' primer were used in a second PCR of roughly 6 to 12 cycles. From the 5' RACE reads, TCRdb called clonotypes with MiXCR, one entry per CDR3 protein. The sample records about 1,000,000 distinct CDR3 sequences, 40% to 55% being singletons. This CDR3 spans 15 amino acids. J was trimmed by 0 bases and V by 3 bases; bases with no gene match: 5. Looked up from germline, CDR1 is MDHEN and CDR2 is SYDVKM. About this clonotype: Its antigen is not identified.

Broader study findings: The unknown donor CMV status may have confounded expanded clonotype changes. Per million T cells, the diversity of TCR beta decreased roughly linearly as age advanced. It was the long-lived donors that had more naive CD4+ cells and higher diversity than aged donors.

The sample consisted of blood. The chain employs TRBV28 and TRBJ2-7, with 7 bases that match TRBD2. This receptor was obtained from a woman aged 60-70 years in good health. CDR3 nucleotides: TGTGCCAGCAGTTTGGGGGGGACCACCTCCTACGAGCAGTACTTC. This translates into CASSLGGTTSYEQYF.